This T cell receptor beta chain stems from a study of T cell repertoires in cytomegalovirus infection. Study at large: CMV infection and matching HLA type were both indicated by public TCR beta signatures. Overall study results and limits: CMV-specific HLA-C-restricted TCR beta clonotypes dominated the ex vivo response.

This clonotype was found many times. Its antigen is not known. The CDR3 is made up of 14 amino acids. From germline, CDR1 is MDHEN and CDR2 SYDVKM. V shed 6 bases and J 8 bases; nucleotides not matched to a gene: 9. TCRdb passed the reads through MiXCR, listing each CDR3 protein once. The sample consists of 110,000 to 150,000 distinct CDR3 sequences, over 25% of them appearing once. The input for sequencing was CD8+ T cells from cultured PBMCs, taken from culture after CMV antigen stimulation. V gene TRBV28 combines with J gene TRBJ1-2, with 10 positions matching TRBD1. The sequence derives from a human donor in good health (CMV status not recorded). Some clones in this sample may be carry-over from other donors' samples. CDR3 nucleotide sequence: TGTGCCAGCAGACCGGGACAGGGGCCTGGGGGCTACACCTTC. Translated: CASRPGQGPGGYTF.